This T cell receptor beta chain was obtained from a study of shared clonotypes between healthy human individuals. Study at large: Each donor had three CD4 naive, three CD4 memory, two CD8 naive and one CD8 memory plate. Notes on the study in general: On the whole, naive subsets had larger estimated richness than memory subsets had. Only blood underwent sampling, and tissue repertoires likely differ.

The donor population consisted of healthy HIV-negative adults with no recent acute infections or vaccinations. As concerns this clone: Antigen unknown.

TCRdb's table, derived via immunoSEQ multiplex PCR, lists solely in-frame clones and lacks some. The top ten clones hold 0.11% to 0.15% of a sample with more than 2,000,000 clones, roughly 92% of them seen once. V was pared by 3 bases and J by 2 bases, with 10 bases of the junction left unmatched. The germline gives CDR1 KGHSH, CDR2 LQKENI. This CDR3 is 17 amino acids long. Input material: naive CD4+ T cells sorted from blood. Subset described: CD45RA+ positively selected. The receptor comes from a man between 18 and 35 years old in good health. The rearrangement uses TRBV18 and TRBJ2-1, with 7 bases aligning to TRBD1. The CDR3 nucleotides read TGTGCCAGCTCACCGCCGGCCGAGGACAGGCCCTACAATGAGCAGTTCTTC. Amino acid sequence: CASSPPAEDRPYNEQFF.